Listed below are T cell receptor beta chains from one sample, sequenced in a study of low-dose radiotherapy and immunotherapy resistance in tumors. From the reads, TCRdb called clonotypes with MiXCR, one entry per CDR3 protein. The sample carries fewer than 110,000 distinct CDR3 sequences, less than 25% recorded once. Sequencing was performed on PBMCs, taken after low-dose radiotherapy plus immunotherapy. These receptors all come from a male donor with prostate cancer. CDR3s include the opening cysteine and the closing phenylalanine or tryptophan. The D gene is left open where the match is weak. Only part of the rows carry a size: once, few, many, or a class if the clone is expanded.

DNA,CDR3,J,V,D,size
TGTGCCAGCACCGTCACGGGGAACACTGAAGCTTTCTTT,CASTVTGNTEAFF,TRBJ1-1,TRBV6-6,-,many
TGTGCCGGAGGGGGACTAACCTACGAGCAGTACTTC,CAGGGLTYEQYF,TRBJ2-7,TRBV2,-,many
TGTGCCAGCAGTTTTCTGGATGAGCAGTTCTTC,CASSFLDEQFF,TRBJ2-1,TRBV12-3/TRBV12-4,-,many
TGTGCCAGCAGCCAAGGAGACTCACCCCTCCACTTT,CASSQGDSPLHF,TRBJ1-6,TRBV3-1,-,many
TGTGCCAGCAGCGCGACAGGTTTAACCTCTGGAAACACCATATATTTT,CASSATGLTSGNTIYF,TRBJ1-3,TRBV9,-,-
TGTGCCAGCAGTGATATGGCTAGCGGGGCCTACAATGAGCAGTTCTTC,CASSDMASGAYNEQFF,TRBJ2-1,TRBV2,TRBD2,few
TGTGCCAGCAGAGAAGGCAGGTCCGCCTACGAGCAGTACTTC,CASREGRSAYEQYF,TRBJ2-7,TRBV2,-,many
TGTGCCAGCAGCCAAGATTCCCATAGCGGGGGGCCTTCAAACTACAATGAGCAGTTCTTC,CASSQDSHSGGPSNYNEQFF,TRBJ2-1,TRBV3-1,TRBD2,many
TGTGCCAGCAGCGCGGGGCTCCAAGAGACCCAGTACTTC,CASSAGLQETQYF,TRBJ2-5,TRBV9,-,few
TGTGCCAGCAGTCTCGGGAGGGATACGCAGTATTTT,CASSLGRDTQYF,TRBJ2-3,TRBV12-3/TRBV12-4,TRBD2,many
TGCGCCAGCAGCTCGGTTCCGGAATCCAATTCACCCCTCCACTTT,CASSSVPESNSPLHF,TRBJ1-6,TRBV5-1,-,many
TGTGCCAGCACCCGGGACCCCCTCTCTGGGGCCAACGTCCTGACTTTC,CASTRDPLSGANVLTF,TRBJ2-6,TRBV6-1,-,few
TGCAGCGTCTCGCCGGGACAGCGTTACGAGCAGTACTTC,CSVSPGQRYEQYF,TRBJ2-7,TRBV29-1,TRBD1,many
TGTGCCAGCAGCAAACTTTTTGAGCAGTTCTTC,CASSKLFEQFF,TRBJ2-1,TRBV21-1,-,-
TGTGCCATCAGTGAGAGAAATGGGAATGAGCAGTTCTTC,CAISERNGNEQFF,TRBJ2-1,TRBV10-3,-,many
TGTGCCAGCAGTTCGGACTATACCTCCACAGATACGCAGTATTTT,CASSSDYTSTDTQYF,TRBJ2-3,TRBV2,-,few
TGCGCCAGCAGCTTGGGGCCAGGGGGCGAGATGGGCACTGAAGCTTTCTTT,CASSLGPGGEMGTEAFF,TRBJ1-1,TRBV5-1,TRBD1,few
TGTGCCAGCAGTCTCCCCCACTTATCAACTAGCACAGATACGCAGTATTTT,CASSLPHLSTSTDTQYF,TRBJ2-3,TRBV27,-,many
TGTGCCAGCAGTTTGACCCTCTACGAGCAGTACTTC,CASSLTLYEQYF,TRBJ2-7,TRBV27,-,-
TGCAGTGCTGACCCGACAGGGTACGAGCAGTACTTC,CSADPTGYEQYF,TRBJ2-7,TRBV20-1,TRBD1,few
TGTGCCTGGAGCCGGGGGGGGACTAATGAAAAACTGTTTTTT,CAWSRGGTNEKLFF,TRBJ1-4,TRBV30,-,many
TGCAGTGCTAGAGGTGGGGACAGGGCTATGAATGAGCAGTTCTTC,CSARGGDRAMNEQFF,TRBJ2-1,TRBV20-1,TRBD1,few
TGTGCCAGCAGCTTGGGTGGTGATAGCGGGGGGAGCACAGATACGCAGTATTTT,CASSLGGDSGGSTDTQYF,TRBJ2-3,TRBV5-4,TRBD2,many
TGTGCCAGCAGCCATGAGGGATCTTGGGAGACCCAGTACTTC,CASSHEGSWETQYF,TRBJ2-5,TRBV14,-,many
TGTGCCAGCAGCCCCTATAGAAGGGCCTCCGGGGAGCTGTTTTTT,CASSPYRRASGELFF,TRBJ2-2,TRBV4-2,-,many
TGTGCCAGCAGTTTTATGGGCTCTGGAAACACCATATATTTT,CASSFMGSGNTIYF,TRBJ1-3,TRBV28,-,many
TGTGCCAGCAGCCTGGGGGCGGAGGAGCTGTTTTTT,CASSLGAEELFF,TRBJ2-2,TRBV14,-,many
TGTGCCAGCAGACCGGACCCGGGACAGGGACAATCCCAGCATTTT,CASRPDPGQGQSQHF,TRBJ1-5,TRBV27,TRBD1,-
TGTGCCAGCAGCCAATACGGGCTAGTTGGGAACTACGAGCAGTACTTC,CASSQYGLVGNYEQYF,TRBJ2-7,TRBV7-8,-,many
TGCAGTGTTTACGACCGCCAATCCTACGAGCAGTACTTC,CSVYDRQSYEQYF,TRBJ2-7,TRBV20-1,-,many
TGCGCCAGCAGCTTTACAGCGAACACCGGGGAGCTGTTTTTT,CASSFTANTGELFF,TRBJ2-2,TRBV5-1,-,many
TGTGCCAGCAGTCCCCCATTGGGCACTGAAGCTTTCTTT,CASSPPLGTEAFF,TRBJ1-1,TRBV12-3/TRBV12-4,-,many
TGTGCCAGCAGCCAAGATTGGGGCGGTAGCACAGATACGCAGTATTTT,CASSQDWGGSTDTQYF,TRBJ2-3,TRBV3-1,-,many
TGCAGTGCTAGCCAAGGCGGGGGGGCCGGGGGCGAGCAGTACTTC,CSASQGGGAGGEQYF,TRBJ2-7,TRBV20-1,TRBD2,-
TGCGCCAGCAGGGGAGCGGGGGGCTACGAGCAGTACTTC,CASRGAGGYEQYF,TRBJ2-7,TRBV4-3,TRBD2,-
TGTGCCAGCAGCGTTGATGGGACTAGCGGGAGGGTAAGGAGAGGGGTGCAGTACTTC,CASSVDGTSGRVRRGVQYF,TRBJ2-7,TRBV11-2,TRBD2,-
TGTGCTAGTGGTAACCCCGTATGGACAGGGGACTTCCCAGATACGCAGTATTTT,CASGNPVWTGDFPDTQYF,TRBJ2-3,TRBV12-5,TRBD1,once